This T cell receptor (beta chain) stems from a study of shared clonotypes between healthy human individuals. Trimming left V 0 bases short and J 4 bases short, with 10 bases between. This CDR3 has 14 residues. Germline loops: CDR1 SGHRS, CDR2 YFSETQ. The naive CD8 fraction comprised CD45RO-negative cells positively selected for CCR7 and excluded terminally differentiated effector memory CD45RA+ cells. Sequencing used immunoSEQ multiplex PCR; TCRdb keeps in-frame clones, though not all of them. The table has more than 500,000 clones, 95% seen once; the top ten hold 0.11%. V and J are TRBV5-1 and TRBJ1-1; D is possibly TRBD1 (5 bases). The TCR originated in a woman aged 25 to 39 in good health. Sequencing was carried out using naive CD8+ T cells sorted from blood. The CDR3 region has the DNA TGCGCCAGCAGCTTGGTGAAAGGGGCCACTGAAGCTTTCTTT. It is translated as CASSLVKGATEAFF.